This record looks at one T cell receptor (beta chain) sequence and its context. Germline V lookup: CDR1 SGHRS, CDR2 YFSETQ. The CDR3 sequence is 16 residues long. The V and J ends lost 1 base and 8 bases, in that order; junction bases with no gene match: 11. This sample was taken from a study of T cell changes during pregnancy in multiple sclerosis. Profiling relied on immunoSEQ multiplex PCR, and the TCRdb table lists in-frame clones only, not all of them. Of about 69,000 clones in the sample, approximately 90% were seen once. The rearrangement joins TRBV5-1 to TRBJ1-4; TRBD1 matches at 7 bases. The sequence derives from a female donor with multiple sclerosis, enrolled in a pregnancy study. Sequenced here: peripheral blood, sampled in the third trimester of pregnancy. DNA of the CDR3: TGCGCCAGCAGCTTGAATGCCGCGGCAGGGGGAGAAAAACTGTTTTTT. Its protein product is CASSLNAAAGGEKLFF. Full variable domain (outside the CDR3, taken from reference TRBV5-1 and TRBJ1-4): KAGVTQTPRYLIKTRGQQVTLSCSPISGHRSVSWYQQTPGQGLQFLFEYFSETQRNKGNFPGRFSGRQFSNSRSEMNVSTLELGDSALYLCASSLNAAAGGEKLFFGSGTQLSVL.